This T cell receptor beta chain comes out of a study of T cells after yellow fever vaccination. Study results and limitations: The booster response re-showed most primary clones: around 97% CD4, approximately 90% CD8.

TCRdb reanalysed the 5' RACE reads using MiXCR and keeps one entry per CDR3 protein. Of roughly 350,000 distinct CDR3 sequences in the sample, approximately 4% were seen once. Regarding this clonotype: No antigen is known for it.

V lost 4 bases, J lost 7 bases, and 16 bases lay in between. Germline-derived CDR1 and CDR2 are SQVTM and ANQGSEA. The CDR3 sequence is 13 residues long. The chain uses TRBV29-1 and TRBJ2-5; possible D gene TRBD2, 5 bases. The TCR originated in a man between 18 and 35 years old who received the YFV17D yellow fever vaccine. Sequencing used PBMCs, obtained 5 days after the yellow fever booster vaccination. The CDR3 sequence: CSVVARKRGTQYF. In DNA form, the CDR3 reads TGCAGCGTTGTAGCCCGCAAACGGGGGACCCAGTACTTC.